This TCR beta chain was sequenced for a study of siplizumab effects on memory and regulatory T cells. For this clone: What it binds is not known.

Some clones are missing from TCRdb's copy, which holds only in-frame ones; the method was immunoSEQ multiplex PCR. Among tens of thousands of clones listed, under 95% were seen once. The study's findings and limits: Alloreactive sequences whose origin lay in unstimulated CD4+ memory cells were significantly reduced by siplizumab. Naive T cells seemed more diverse than memory cells and seemed major alloresponse contributors.

J lost 2 bases, V lost 1 base, and 6 bases had no gene match. The CDR3 loop spans 19 amino acids. Germline V gene sequence: CDR1 MGHRA, CDR2 YSYEKL. The genes are TRBV4-1 and TRBJ2-1; 15 positions match TRBD2. This clonotype was obtained from a human donor in good health. The sequencing input was CD8+ T cells sorted from blood. The CDR3 protein is CASSQGGLAGGGAYNEQFF. Here the CDR3 DNA reads TGCGCCAGCAGCCAAGGGGGACTAGCGGGAGGTGGGGCCTACAATGAGCAGTTCTTC.